The rows below give T cell receptor beta chains drawn from one sample of a study of early T cells in non-severe SARS-CoV-2 infection. TCRdb itself ran the 5' RACE reads through MiXCR, one entry per CDR3 protein. The sample has about 92,000 distinct CDR3 sequences, approximately 15% seen once. Sequences were obtained from whole blood. Receptor source: an adult who was a healthcare worker with PCR-confirmed SARS-CoV-2 infection or an uninfected control (not recorded which). Each CDR3 is given with its conserved first and last residue. Fields, in order: D gene, J gene, V gene, clone size, CDR3 protein, CDR3 DNA. A D gene is named only where the DNA matches it firmly. Rows give clone size only sometimes, using once, few, many, or a class for an expanded clone.

D: NA; J: TRBJ1-2; V: TRBV18; size: NA; CDR3: CASSPIGLSYGYTF; DNA: TGTGCCAGCTCACCAATTGGCCTGAGCTATGGCTACACCTTC
D: TRBD1; J: TRBJ2-7; V: TRBV7-6; size: many; CDR3: CASSLALRTGVYEQYF; DNA: TGTGCCAGCAGCTTAGCGCTAAGGACAGGGGTCTACGAGCAGTACTTC
D: TRBD2; J: TRBJ2-1; V: TRBV28; size: NA; CDR3: CASYLRATSWFF; DNA: TGTGCCAGCTACCTCCGGGCGACTAGCTGGTTCTTC
D: NA; J: TRBJ1-4; V: TRBV7-2; size: NA; CDR3: CASSLEVGPKKLFF; DNA: TGTGCCAGCAGCCTAGAAGTAGGTCCGAAAAAACTGTTTTTT
D: NA; J: TRBJ2-3; V: TRBV7-6; size: NA; CDR3: CASSLGLRGTDTQYF; DNA: TGTGCCAGCAGCTTGGGCCTTCGGGGCACAGATACGCAGTATTTT
D: NA; J: TRBJ2-7; V: TRBV6-5; size: NA; CDR3: CASSYGQRKYEQYF; DNA: TGTGCCAGCAGTTACGGCCAGCGGAAGTACGAGCAGTACTTC
D: TRBD2; J: TRBJ2-3; V: TRBV20-1; size: NA; CDR3: CSASPSGGDTDTQYF; DNA: TGCAGTGCTAGCCCTAGCGGGGGGGACACAGATACGCAGTATTTT
D: NA; J: TRBJ2-7; V: TRBV30; size: once; CDR3: CAWSVLYGDEQYF; DNA: TGTGCCTGGAGTGTACTCTACGGGGACGAGCAGTACTTC
D: NA; J: TRBJ1-1; V: TRBV20-1; size: many; CDR3: CSARGGLNTEAFF; DNA: TGCAGTGCTAGAGGAGGGCTGAACACTGAAGCTTTCTTT
D: NA; J: TRBJ1-5; V: TRBV3-1; size: many; CDR3: CASSPGSAGIDQPQHF; DNA: TGTGCCAGCAGCCCAGGGTCAGCCGGGATCGATCAGCCCCAGCATTTT
D: NA; J: TRBJ2-7; V: TRBV6-6; size: few; CDR3: CASSYPPTTTYEQYF; DNA: TGTGCCAGCAGTTACCCCCCGACTACAACCTACGAGCAGTACTTC
D: NA; J: TRBJ1-5; V: TRBV7-2; size: few; CDR3: CASSIGNSNQPQHF; DNA: TGTGCCAGCAGCATAGGCAATAGCAATCAGCCCCAGCATTTT
D: TRBD1; J: TRBJ2-1; V: TRBV20-1; size: many; CDR3: CSADAGTGGNEQFF; DNA: TGCAGTGCCGACGCCGGGACAGGGGGCAATGAGCAGTTCTTC
D: NA; J: TRBJ1-5; V: TRBV7-8; size: NA; CDR3: CASSLVVRTIGNQPQHF; DNA: TGTGCCAGCAGCTTAGTCGTCAGGACGATAGGCAATCAGCCCCAGCATTTT
D: NA; J: TRBJ2-1; V: TRBV9; size: NA; CDR3: CASSATSSYNEQFF; DNA: TGTGCCAGCAGCGCGACGAGCTCCTACAATGAGCAGTTCTTC
D: NA; J: TRBJ1-1; V: TRBV21-1; size: NA; CDR3: CASSSRAFF; DNA: TGTGCCAGCAGTAGCCGGGCTTTCTTT
D: TRBD1; J: TRBJ1-2; V: TRBV6-5; size: few; CDR3: CASSYSETGGLGYTF; DNA: TGTGCCAGCAGTTACTCGGAGACAGGGGGCTTGGGCTACACCTTC
D: NA; J: TRBJ2-6; V: TRBV2; size: few; CDR3: CASSRDRSLGANVLTF; DNA: TGTGCCAGCAGTCGGGACCGAAGTCTTGGGGCCAACGTCCTGACTTTC
D: TRBD1; J: TRBJ1-2; V: TRBV4-2; size: many; CDR3: CASSQDRTGYGYTF; DNA: TGTGCCAGCAGCCAAGATAGGACAGGGTATGGCTACACCTTC
D: NA; J: TRBJ1-4; V: TRBV20-1; size: many; CDR3: CSARAGGEKLFF; DNA: TGCAGTGCTAGGGCAGGAGGAGAAAAACTGTTTTTT
D: NA; J: TRBJ1-4; V: TRBV7-2; size: few; CDR3: CASTTGIANEKLFF; DNA: TGTGCCAGCACCACAGGGATAGCAAATGAAAAACTGTTTTTT
D: NA; J: TRBJ1-1; V: TRBV28; size: NA; CDR3: CARTGMGITEAFF; DNA: TGTGCCAGAACAGGGATGGGAATCACTGAAGCTTTCTTT
D: NA; J: TRBJ1-2; V: TRBV24-1; size: few; CDR3: CATSDAGRPYGYTF; DNA: TGTGCCACCAGTGATGCCGGACGGCCCTATGGCTACACCTTC
D: TRBD2; J: TRBJ2-3; V: TRBV19; size: few; CDR3: CASRTPGGGSTDTQYF; DNA: TGTGCCAGTAGAACCCCGGGCGGGGGGAGCACAGATACGCAGTATTTT
D: NA; J: TRBJ2-1; V: TRBV28; size: NA; CDR3: CASRLPGAGEEYNEQFF; DNA: TGTGCCAGCAGACTCCCCGGGGCAGGGGAAGAGTACAATGAGCAGTTCTTC
D: TRBD1; J: TRBJ1-2; V: TRBV7-9; size: few; CDR3: CASSLGGQGEGYTF; DNA: TGTGCCAGCAGCTTAGGGGGACAGGGAGAGGGCTACACCTTC
D: TRBD1; J: TRBJ1-6; V: TRBV12-3/TRBV12-4; size: few; CDR3: CASSPGTVWPPLHF; DNA: TGTGCCAGCAGTCCAGGGACAGTTTGGCCACCCCTCCACTTT
D: TRBD1; J: TRBJ2-7; V: TRBV5-6; size: few; CDR3: CASSSTGADEQYF; DNA: TGTGCCAGCAGCTCCACAGGGGCGGACGAGCAGTACTTC
D: NA; J: TRBJ1-2; V: TRBV5-1; size: few; CDR3: CASSRQSYGYTF; DNA: TGCGCCAGCAGCCGACAGAGCTATGGCTACACCTTC
D: NA; J: TRBJ1-5; V: TRBV20-1; size: NA; CDR3: CSAYRGAGNQPQHF; DNA: TGCAGTGCCTATCGGGGCGCTGGCAATCAGCCCCAGCATTTT
D: TRBD1; J: TRBJ1-1; V: TRBV28; size: few; CDR3: CASRSGTGGETEAFF; DNA: TGTGCCAGCAGATCCGGGACAGGGGGGGAGACTGAAGCTTTCTTT
D: NA; J: TRBJ1-5; V: TRBV28; size: many; CDR3: CASSFIPGFSNQPQHF; DNA: TGTGCCAGCAGTTTTATCCCTGGGTTTAGCAATCAGCCCCAGCATTTT
D: NA; J: TRBJ1-3; V: TRBV28; size: NA; CDR3: CASSLRGGGNTIYF; DNA: TGTGCCAGCAGTTTAAGGGGTGGTGGAAACACCATATATTTT
D: NA; J: TRBJ1-1; V: TRBV6-5; size: once; CDR3: CASSSTPQGFTEAFF; DNA: TGTGCCAGCAGTTCGACTCCCCAGGGATTTACTGAAGCTTTCTTT
D: NA; J: TRBJ1-2; V: TRBV29-1; size: NA; CDR3: CSVPPGEGGYTF; DNA: TGCAGCGTACCCCCCGGGGAAGGTGGCTACACCTTC
D: NA; J: TRBJ2-7; V: TRBV7-6; size: many; CDR3: CASSLGPPYEQYF; DNA: TGTGCCAGCAGCTTAGGACCGCCCTACGAGCAGTACTTC